Listed below are T cell receptor beta chains from one sample, sequenced in a study of T-cell memory formation after mild COVID-19. TCRdb re-derived calls from the 5' RACE reads in MiXCR, one entry per CDR3 protein. The sample has just under 350,000 distinct CDR3 sequences, approximately 12% seen once. The sequenced sample was PBMCs or a T cell subset sorted from them (not recorded which). The origin of the receptors is a man aged 18-30 years who had mild COVID-19 (a few samples of this study predate the infection). Cell type and time point are not known. CDR3s include the opening cysteine and the closing phenylalanine or tryptophan. The D gene is left open where the match is weak.

V	J	D	CDR3
TRBV27	TRBJ2-7	TRBD2	CASSLSLGAGTYEQYF
TRBV7-9	TRBJ2-7	.	CASSLGYGGAYEQYF
TRBV3-1	TRBJ2-7	.	CASSQIQGPHEQYF
TRBV7-8	TRBJ1-5	.	CASSLRTGWNQPQHF
TRBV7-2	TRBJ1-5	TRBD1	CASSLMDRANQPQHF
TRBV2	TRBJ2-7	TRBD1	CASRSLDRGSSYEQYF
TRBV6-2/TRBV6-3	TRBJ2-2	.	CASTKGGHMRTGELFF
TRBV5-1	TRBJ2-5	.	CASGSQETQYF
TRBV4-1	TRBJ2-1	.	CASSQESVGGPGYNEQFF
TRBV6-5	TRBJ1-2	.	CASSRRDREGYTF
TRBV30	TRBJ1-2	.	CAWTPGGYGYTF
TRBV5-4	TRBJ1-1	.	CASSLAEGGNTEAFF
TRBV4-2	TRBJ2-1	.	CASSQEGGFSHEQFF